Listed below are T cell receptor beta chains from one sample, sequenced in a study of molecular identifiers for immune sequencing clone quantification. TCRdb called the PCR reads again in MiXCR, with one record for every CDR3 protein. Here the sample spans some 680,000 distinct CDR3 sequences, roughly 23% being singletons. Sequenced material: naive CD8+ T cells from blood, with Jurkat cell RNA spiked in. These receptors were obtained from a human donor in good health. Some libraries in this study had Jurkat cell RNA spiked in. CDR3s include the opening cysteine and the closing phenylalanine or tryptophan. Fields, in order: CDR3 length, J gene, D gene, V gene, clone size, CDR3 protein, CDR3 DNA. The D gene is left open where the match is weak. The size of a clone is reported for some rows only, either as once, few or many, or as a class for expanded clones.

16 | TRBJ2-1 | - | TRBV4-3 | - | CASSQDERPHYNEQFF | TGCGCCAGCAGCCAAGATGAGCGACCGCACTACAATGAGCAGTTCTTC
14 | TRBJ2-7 | - | TRBV7-9 | few | CASSTPVPFYEQYF | TGTGCCAGCAGCACCCCAGTTCCGTTCTACGAGCAGTACTTC
13 | TRBJ2-1 | - | TRBV6-5 | - | CASSYTVANEQLF | TGTGCCAGCAGTTACACGGTAGCTAATGAGCAGCTCTTC
15 | TRBJ1-6 | TRBD1 | TRBV10-1 | few | CARGGQGAKNSPLHF | TGCGCCAGGGGGGGACAGGGGGCGAAAAATTCACCCCTCCACTTT
13 | TRBJ2-7 | - | TRBV6-5 | many | CASRPDGGYEQYF | TGTGCCAGCAGACCCGACGGGGGCTACGAGCAGTACTTC
14 | TRBJ2-7 | - | TRBV7-6 | - | CTSSLGLGSYEQYF | TGTACCAGCAGCTTAGGTCTCGGTTCCTACGAGCAGTACTTC
15 | TRBJ1-6 | TRBD1 | TRBV12-3/TRBV12-4 | - | CASRGTGGGSSPLHF | TGTGCCAGCAGAGGGACAGGGGGTGGTAGTTCACCCCTCCACTTT
15 | TRBJ2-2 | - | TRBV13 | few | CASSFSRPNTGELFF | TGTGCCAGCAGCTTTTCTAGACCCAACACCGGGGAGCTGTTTTTT
12 | TRBJ2-3 | - | TRBV11-2 | - | CASGLGLDTQCF | TGTGCCAGCGGCTTAGGGTTAGATACGCAGTGTTTT
13 | TRBJ2-7 | - | TRBV15 | few | CATSRGQTYEQYF | TGTGCCACCAGCAGAGGACAGACCTACGAGCAGTACTTC
17 | TRBJ2-7 | - | TRBV5-1 | - | CASSLGTREYNPYEQYF | TGCGCCAGCAGCTTGGGGACCAGGGAATACAACCCCTACGAGCAGTACTTC
16 | TRBJ2-7 | - | TRBV5-8 | - | CASSLADVDLTYEQYF | TGTGCCAGCAGCTTGGCGGACGTGGACCTGACCTACGAGCAGTACTTC
15 | TRBJ2-3 | - | TRBV12-3/TRBV12-4 | - | CASNANLASPATLYF | TGTGCCAGCAACGCGAACCTAGCGTCTCCAGCTACGCTATATTTT
14 | TRBJ1-1 | - | TRBV5-1 | many | CASSLVGGLAEAFF | TGCGCCAGCAGCTTGGTCGGAGGGCTAGCTGAAGCTTTCTTT
14 | TRBJ2-7 | - | TRBV12-3/TRBV12-4 | many | CASSLSGPGDEQYF | TGTGCCAGCAGTTTGAGCGGGCCAGGGGACGAGCAGTACTTC
15 | TRBJ2-7 | TRBD2 | TRBV5-1 | many | CASSLGPGGLYEQYF | TGCGCCAGCAGCTTGGGCCCGGGAGGGCTCTACGAGCAGTACTTC